This T cell receptor beta chain was identified during a study of shared clonotypes between healthy human individuals. V shed 6 bases and J shed 6 bases, with 17 bases lying between them. The germline V gene has CDR1 SNHLY and CDR2 FYNNEI. The CDR3 spans 15 residues. The authors distributed each subset's genomic DNA evenly over several immunoSEQ plates. The method was immunoSEQ multiplex PCR; TCRdb's version includes in-frame clones alone and lacks a portion of them. This repertoire shows 950,000 to 1,100,000 clones, roughly 80% found once; its top ten account for around 1.5%. The study drew its donors from healthy HIV-negative adults without recent acute infections or vaccinations. A CD45RA+ naive subset and a CD45RA-negative memory subset were split from CD4+ cells.

The chain recombines TRBV2 with TRBJ2-2, with D maybe TRBD1 (6 bases). The sequence was obtained from a man younger than 35 in good health. The specimen sequenced was memory CD4+ T cells sorted from blood. This sample's subset: CD45RA-negative fraction. CDR3 loop: CASREDTGLAGELFF. The CDR3 nucleotides are TGTGCCAGCAGGGAGGATACAGGGCTCGCCGGGGAGCTGTTTTTT.